Sequencing of this T cell receptor beta chain was carried out in a study of blood T cell repertoires in COVID-19. Across the study: Some COVID-19 samples were acute and others convalescent; all came from the United States, Italy and Spain. The analysed material was cDNA or gDNA that came from T cells, B-cell-depleted T cells, or PBMCs.

Germline V gene lookup returns CDR1 SGHKS and CDR2 YYEKEE (reference sequence). The CDR3 length is 14 residues. Trimming removed 0 bases at V and 6 bases at J, with 10 bases between. The assay was immunoSEQ multiplex PCR, and TCRdb's table has in-frame clones only and misses some. Of under 150,000 clones in the sample, roughly 84% were seen once. This study enrolled people aged 18 to 89 from about two dozen US geographic areas. Cohort placement rested on clinical history that participants reported themselves. The sequence derives from a woman aged 50 to 65 who had been exposed to COVID-19. Sequencing used PBMCs or T cells enriched from blood (not recorded which). The J gene is TRBJ1-5, the V gene TRBV5-5; possibly TRBD1 for D (5 bases). The CDR3 region has the DNA TGTGCCAGCAGCTTGGTTGGGGCGGCTCAGCCCCAGCATTTT. Translating it yields CASSLVGAAQPQHF. The full variable domain, completed using reference TRBV5-5 and TRBJ1-5, is DAGVTQSPTHLIKTRGQQVTLRCSPISGHKSVSWYQQVLGQGPQFIFQYYEKEERGRGNFPDRFSARQFPNYSSELNVNALLLGDSALYLCASSLVGAAQPQHFGDGTRLSIL.